The 17 T cell receptor beta chains below were found in one sample sequenced in a study of cytomegalovirus exposure and HLA in healthy donors. The PCR was carried out with 60 Vbeta primers and 13 Jbeta primers. The protocol was immunoSEQ multiplex PCR, while the TCRdb copy is restricted to in-frame clones and leaves out a portion. The sample has roughly 59,000 clones; 60% to 80% are singletons. The material sequenced was PBMCs. Every receptor here comes from a man aged 40-49 years in good health and CMV-seropositive.

This chain's CDR3 is CASSSGTGAYNEQFF. The CDR3 DNA sequence: TGTGCCAGCAGCTCCGGGACAGGGGCCTACAATGAGCAGTTCTTC. The chain joins TRBV11-2 to TRBJ2-1; 10 bases align to TRBD1. The CDR3 is 15 residues long. Germline assignment: CDR1 SGHAT and CDR2 FQNNGV. Trimming cost V 4 bases and J 2 bases; bases outside gene matches: 2.

The gene calls are TRBV19 and TRBJ1-1, with 7 bases matching TRBD1. J lost 5 bases, V lost 8 bases, and 14 bases had no gene match. Germline V gene lookup returns CDR1 LNHDA and CDR2 SQIVND (reference sequence). The CDR3 sequence is 15 residues long. This CDR3 reads CASQVGAGGRTEAFF. CDR3 nucleotides: TGTGCCAGTCAGGTGGGGGCAGGGGGGAGGACTGAAGCTTTCTTT.

This rearrangement joins TRBV7-2 to TRBJ2-3, with D uncertain. This CDR3 is built from 13 residues. CDR1 and CDR2 from the germline V gene are SGHTA and FQGNSA. The V and J ends lost 4 bases and 3 bases respectively, with 8 bases between them. CDR3 DNA: TGTGCCAGCAGCTACACGGGTACAGATACGCAGTATTTT. Its protein is CASSYTGTDTQYF.

This clone showed up just a few times. The genes are TRBV5-4 and TRBJ1-1; D might be TRBD1 (5 bases). Trimming stripped 4 bases from V and 0 bases from J, with 10 bases between. The germline V gene has CDR1 SGHNT and CDR2 YYREEE (reference sequence). The CDR3 covers 14 residues. CDR3 bases: TGTGCCAGCAGCGGCAGGGAAATGAACACTGAAGCTTTCTTT. It encodes CASSGREMNTEAFF. Full variable domain (remainder filled in from reference TRBV5-4 and TRBJ1-1): ETGVTQSPTHLIKTRGQQVTLRCSSQSGHNTVSWYQQALGQGPQFIFQYYREEENGRGNFPPRFSGLQFPNYSSELNVNALELDDSALYLCASSGREMNTEAFFGQGTRLTVV.

This chain connects TRBV9 to TRBJ2-3, with 7 bases aligning to TRBD1. The CDR3 consists of 16 residues. Losses at the gene ends were 1 base for V and 2 bases for J; bases not matched to a gene: 7. The germline V gene has CDR1 SGDLS and CDR2 YYNGEE. CDR3 loop: CASSVSGQTITDTQYF. Written as DNA, the CDR3 is TGTGCCAGCAGCGTATCGGGACAGACGATCACAGATACGCAGTATTTT.

This clone was seen just once. J is TRBJ1-2 and V is TRBV15, with D maybe TRBD1 (6 bases). Between the trimmed V and J ends, which lost 1 base and 8 bases, there was a span of 20 bases. Germline values: CDR1 LNHNV, CDR2 YYDKDF (reference sequence). The CDR3 consists of 16 residues. CDR3 sequence: CATSRAQAGVRSGYTF. As DNA, the CDR3 is TGTGCCACCAGCAGAGCCCAGGCAGGGGTCCGGAGCGGCTACACCTTC.

The rearrangement uses TRBV7-2 and TRBJ2-1; the match to TRBD1 covers 7 bases. Germline-derived CDR1 and CDR2 are SGHTA and FQGNSA. The CDR3 has 15 residues. V lost 2 bases to trimming and J lost 3 bases; unmatched junction nucleotides: 4. The CDR3 loop reads CASSLNRGLYNEQFF. DNA for the CDR3: TGTGCCAGCAGCTTAAACAGGGGCCTCTACAATGAGCAGTTCTTC.

The rearrangement links TRBV7-2 to TRBJ2-7, with D possibly matching TRBD1 (5 bases). This CDR3 contains 14 residues. Germline-derived CDR1 and CDR2 are SGHTA and FQGNSA. V was cut by 7 bases and J by 3 bases, with 16 bases left in between. The CDR3 sequence: CASNQDNSDYEQYF. CDR3 bases: TGTGCCAGCAATCAGGACAATTCGGACTACGAGCAGTACTTC.

The chain employs TRBV27 and TRBJ1-2; D is perhaps TRBD1 (6 bases). Germline V gene data show CDR1 as MNHEY and CDR2 as SMNVEV (reference sequence). The CDR3 contains 14 residues. The germline V and J ends were trimmed by 2 bases and 4 bases, with 11 bases remaining between them. CDR3 residues: CASSLQRRGYGYTF. CDR3 nucleotides: TGTGCCAGCAGTTTACAGCGCAGGGGCTATGGCTACACCTTC.

The V call is TRBV7-2, the J call TRBJ1-4, with TRBD1 matching 7 bases. Germline assignment: CDR1 SGHTA and CDR2 FQGNSA. The CDR3 length is 15 residues. J gave up 3 bases and V 5 bases, and 6 bases lay outside the gene matches. The CDR3 nucleotides read TGTGCCAGCAGCATATGGACAGGTTCTAATGAAAAACTGTTTTTT. Its translation: CASSIWTGSNEKLFF.

In this sample, this clone turned up once. One end of the junction varies from germline; a read error may be responsible. This chain joins TRBV14 and TRBJ2-1; weak D call: TRBD2 (5 bases). Germline V gene lookup returns CDR1 SGHDN and CDR2 FVKESK. The CDR3 extends over 11 amino acids. In DNA, the CDR3 is TGTGCCAGCGGGAGCCGGCATGAGCGGTTCTTC. This encodes CASGSRHERFF.

The chain is built from TRBV21-1 and TRBJ2-6; the D call in the table, TRBD1, was not verified against the DNA. TRBV21-1 corresponds to a pseudogene. This CDR3 is 17 amino acids long. The CDR3: CASSARTGPPGANVLTF. As DNA, the CDR3 is TGTGCCAGCAGCGCCCGGACAGGTCCTCCGGGGGCCAACGTCCTGACTTTC.

Only a few counts were recorded for this clone. This sequence joins TRBV4-2 and TRBJ2-7, with D maybe TRBD2 (6 bases). There are 15 residues in the CDR3. Trimming cost V 1 base and J 0 bases, with 10 bases left between them. Germline CDR1 reads LGHNA; CDR2 reads YNFKEQ. As DNA, the CDR3 is TGTGCCAGCAGCCAAGCCCGGGACTCCTCCTACGAGCAGTACTTC. It yields the protein CASSQARDSSYEQYF.

The genes are TRBV5-1 and TRBJ2-5, with TRBD1 matching over 7 bases. This CDR3 contains 15 residues. Germline CDR1 reads SGHRS; CDR2 reads YFSETQ. V trimming: 0 bases; J trimming: 3 bases; junction bases outside the gene matches: 5. The CDR3 sequence: CASSLAGQTEETQYF. The CDR3, as DNA: TGCGCCAGCAGCTTGGCGGGACAGACGGAAGAGACCCAGTACTTC.

This clone was found a few times. The rearrangement joins TRBV4-1 to TRBJ2-7; 9 positions match TRBD1. Germline CDR1 is MGHRA and CDR2 is YSYEKL. CDR3 length: 14 residues. V was clipped by 6 bases and J by 3 bases; unmatched bases: 6. CDR3 bases: TGCGCCAGCAGTCACCGGGACAGGGACTACGAGCAGTACTTC. Translating gives CASSHRDRDYEQYF.

J is TRBJ2-1 and V is TRBV4-1, with a possible D match to TRBD1 (6 bases). Germline lookup yields CDR1 MGHRA and CDR2 YSYEKL. This CDR3 has 14 amino acids. The V and J ends lost 0 bases and 8 bases respectively, with 11 bases between them. DNA for the CDR3: TGCGCCAGCAGCCAAGATGAGGGGGTCGATGAGCAGTTCTTC. Translation: CASSQDEGVDEQFF.

This rearrangement joins TRBV4-3 to TRBJ1-2; no definite D call. The length of the CDR3 is 13 residues. V was pared by 0 bases and J by 5 bases, with 7 bases between. Per the germline V gene, CDR1 is LGHNA and CDR2 is YSLEER. This CDR3 reads CASSQDREYGYTF. The CDR3 DNA sequence: TGCGCCAGCAGCCAAGATAGGGAGTATGGCTACACCTTC.